These T cell receptor beta chains were read from a single sample in a study of blood T cell repertoires in COVID-19. Profiling relied on immunoSEQ multiplex PCR, and the TCRdb table lists in-frame clones only, not all of them. The table shows more than 40,000 clones, with roughly 86% occurring only once. Input material: peripheral blood. These receptors were collected from a man between 60 and 75 years old with active or convalescent COVID-19. CDR3s include the opening cysteine and the closing phenylalanine or tryptophan. The order of the fields is clone size, V gene, D gene, J gene, CDR3 protein, CDR3 DNA. The D gene is left open where the match is weak. The listing skips clone size in some rows; elsewhere it reads once, few, many or a size class.

clone_size: NA
v_call: TRBV6-5
d_call: NA
j_call: TRBJ2-5
cdr3_aa: CASRDRSQETQYF
cdr3_nt: TGTGCCAGCAGGGACAGATCCCAAGAGACCCAGTACTTC

clone_size: NA
v_call: TRBV6-2/TRBV6-3
d_call: NA
j_call: TRBJ1-2
cdr3_aa: CASSRTVTESYGYTF
cdr3_nt: TGTGCCAGCAGCCGAACTGTGACAGAATCCTATGGCTACACCTTC

clone_size: NA
v_call: TRBV7-4
d_call: NA
j_call: TRBJ2-3
cdr3_aa: CASSPRGLCLCTDTQYF
cdr3_nt: TGTGCCAGCAGCCCCCGCGGGCTCTGCCTTTGCACAGATACGCAGTATTTT

clone_size: NA
v_call: TRBV4-2
d_call: TRBD2
j_call: TRBJ2-2
cdr3_aa: CASSHDGGGAGTGELFF
cdr3_nt: TGTGCCAGCAGCCACGACGGCGGGGGGGCCGGGACCGGGGAGCTGTTTTTT

clone_size: NA
v_call: TRBV7-9
d_call: TRBD2
j_call: TRBJ2-7
cdr3_aa: CASSSRGGLGGSYEQYF
cdr3_nt: TGTGCCAGCAGCTCCCGGGGGGGGCTCGGAGGATCCTACGAGCAGTACTTC

clone_size: NA
v_call: TRBV15
d_call: NA
j_call: TRBJ1-2
cdr3_aa: CATSWIQGGYGYTF
cdr3_nt: TGTGCCACCAGCTGGATACAGGGAGGGTATGGCTACACCTTC

clone_size: NA
v_call: TRBV6-5
d_call: TRBD1
j_call: TRBJ2-7
cdr3_aa: CASTRQGVTYEQYF
cdr3_nt: TGTGCCAGCACCCGTCAGGGGGTCACCTACGAGCAGTACTTC

clone_size: NA
v_call: TRBV10-3
d_call: NA
j_call: TRBJ2-7
cdr3_aa: CAISESSVEQYF
cdr3_nt: TGTGCCATCAGTGAGTCGTCCGTCGAGCAGTACTTC

clone_size: NA
v_call: TRBV9
d_call: NA
j_call: TRBJ2-1
cdr3_aa: CASSLDSLYNEQFF
cdr3_nt: TGTGCCAGCAGCCTGGACAGTCTCTACAATGAGCAGTTCTTC

clone_size: NA
v_call: TRBV5-8
d_call: TRBD1
j_call: TRBJ2-5
cdr3_aa: CASSRTGAQETQYF
cdr3_nt: TGTGCCAGCAGCAGGACAGGGGCTCAAGAGACCCAGTACTTC

clone_size: once
v_call: TRBV5-1
d_call: TRBD1
j_call: TRBJ2-4
cdr3_aa: CASSPGTGVDIQYF
cdr3_nt: TGCGCCAGCAGCCCGGGGACAGGGGTCGACATTCAGTACTTC

clone_size: NA
v_call: TRBV28
d_call: NA
j_call: TRBJ1-3
cdr3_aa: CASSPPGTGNTIYF
cdr3_nt: TGTGCCAGCAGTCCCCCAGGGACTGGAAACACCATATATTTT

clone_size: NA
v_call: TRBV19
d_call: TRBD2
j_call: TRBJ2-1
cdr3_aa: CASSPLAGGPINEQFF
cdr3_nt: TGTGCCAGTAGTCCACTAGCGGGGGGGCCAATCAATGAGCAGTTCTTC

clone_size: NA
v_call: TRBV11-2
d_call: TRBD1
j_call: TRBJ1-4
cdr3_aa: CASSARSGTASF
cdr3_nt: TGTGCCAGCAGCGCCCGGTCGGGGACAGCTAGTTTT

clone_size: NA
v_call: TRBV2
d_call: NA
j_call: TRBJ2-2
cdr3_aa: CASRDGINTGELFF
cdr3_nt: TGTGCCAGCAGGGACGGGATAAACACCGGGGAGCTGTTTTTT

clone_size: NA
v_call: TRBV4-1
d_call: NA
j_call: TRBJ1-3
cdr3_aa: CASSQEGGAGNTIYF
cdr3_nt: TGCGCCAGCAGCCAAGAAGGAGGGGCTGGAAACACCATATATTTT

clone_size: NA
v_call: TRBV6-7
d_call: NA
j_call: TRBJ1-6
cdr3_aa: CASSYSRVRGAPLHF
cdr3_nt: TGTGCCAGCAGTTACTCGAGGGTCAGGGGAGCACCCCTCCACTTT

clone_size: NA
v_call: TRBV6-1
d_call: TRBD1
j_call: TRBJ2-3
cdr3_aa: CASSDMDRVLTDTQYF
cdr3_nt: TGTGCCAGCAGTGATATGGACAGGGTCTTAACAGATACGCAGTATTTT